Below are 27 T cell receptor beta chains sequenced from a single sample in a study of shared clonotypes between healthy human individuals. Assay used: immunoSEQ multiplex PCR; TCRdb lists only in-frame clones, some missing. Here the sample spans around 300,000 clones, 87% being singletons. Sequenced input: memory CD8+ T cells sorted from blood. Subset specified: CD45RO+ cells pooled with CCR7-negative TemRA cells. Receptors were obtained from a man aged 18 to 35 in good health.

The chain carries TRBV28 and TRBJ2-5, with TRBD2 matching over 8 bases. V lost 2 bases to trimming and J lost 0 bases; unmatched junction nucleotides: 5. Per germline, CDR1 MDHEN and CDR2 SYDVKM. CDR3 length: 16 amino acids. The CDR3 protein is CASSLRSGGYQETQYF. Here the CDR3 DNA reads TGTGCCAGCAGTTTACGGTCGGGGGGGTACCAAGAGACCCAGTACTTC.

The chain is built from TRBV4-1 and TRBJ2-1; maybe TRBD2 (6 bases). Trimming left V 0 bases short and J 4 bases short, with 19 bases between. The CDR3 length is 18 residues. Germline-derived CDR1 and CDR2 are MGHRA and YSYEKL. The CDR3 nucleotides read TGCGCCAGCAGCCAAGATACCCCCCCTGGCGGGGTGTACAATGAGCAGTTCTTC. Its translation is CASSQDTPPGGVYNEQFF.

The chain employs TRBV13 and TRBJ2-5; no reliable D call. Per germline, CDR1 PRHDT and CDR2 FYEKMQ (reference sequence). The CDR3 extends over 11 amino acids. V dropped 4 bases and J dropped 3 bases, with 3 bases sitting between them. The CDR3 loop reads CASSSEETQYF. CDR3 DNA sequence: TGTGCCAGCAGCTCCGAAGAGACCCAGTACTTC.

This clone was observed a few times. For the CDR3, the DNA is TGTGCCAGCAACATAGCGCCTGACTACAATGAGCAGTTCTTC. Its translation is CASNIAPDYNEQFF. The chain joins TRBV7-9 to TRBJ2-1; maybe TRBD2 (5 bases). V gave up 7 bases and J gave up 3 bases, with 13 bases separating them. CDR1 and CDR2 (germline): SEHNR, FQNEAQ (reference sequence). This CDR3 contains 14 residues.

The chain employs TRBV25-1 and TRBJ2-5; D gene uncertain. V shed 0 bases and J shed 5 bases, with 4 bases lying between them. This CDR3 contains 12 residues. The V gene's germline CDR1 is MGHDK and CDR2 SYGVNS. The DNA for the CDR3 is TGTGCCAGCAGTGAATATCTGGAGACCCAGTACTTC. Protein sequence: CASSEYLETQYF.

The count of this clone is one. The chain joins TRBV27 to TRBJ2-7; D call uncertain. This CDR3 has 14 residues. In germline, CDR1 is MNHEY, CDR2 SMNVEV (reference sequence). Between the trimmed V and J ends, which lost 4 bases and 0 bases, there was a span of 10 bases. In nucleotides, the CDR3 is TGTGCCAGCAGTTCCTGGACGGCCTCCTACGAGCAGTACTTC. Amino acids: CASSSWTASYEQYF.

The rearrangement joins TRBV15 to TRBJ2-3; 11 bases fit TRBD2. Trimming took 5 bases from V and 6 from J; bases not matched to a gene: 7. Germline values: CDR1 LNHNV, CDR2 YYDKDF (reference sequence). This CDR3 has 15 residues. The CDR3 spells CATSVLAGGRDTQYF. The CDR3 DNA follows: TGTGCCACCAGCGTTCTAGCGGGGGGACGGGATACGCAGTATTTT.

The V call is TRBV5-1, the J call TRBJ2-2, with D unresolved. V gave up 1 base and J gave up 8 bases, with 12 bases separating them. Germline-derived CDR1 and CDR2 are SGHRS and YFSETQ. The CDR3 totals 14 residues. The CDR3 protein is CASSLRSALGELFF. For the CDR3, the DNA is TGCGCCAGCAGCTTGAGGAGTGCCCTTGGGGAGCTGTTTTTT.

The chain recombines TRBV11-2 with TRBJ1-6; 8 nucleotides agree with TRBD1. The CDR3 has 19 amino acids. V shed 5 bases and J 3 bases; nucleotides not matched to a gene: 15. CDR1 is SGHAT, CDR2 FQNNGV, per germline. The CDR3 reads CASSTSSFLDRVYNSPLHF. The CDR3 DNA is TGTGCCAGCAGCACTAGTTCCTTTTTGGACAGGGTCTATAATTCACCCCTCCACTTT.

This rearrangement joins TRBV6-6 to TRBJ1-1; the D is unclear. Germline V gene sequence: CDR1 MNHNY, CDR2 SVGAGI (reference sequence). The CDR3 extends over 15 amino acids. V gave up 2 bases and J gave up 4 bases, with 14 bases separating them. The CDR3 region has the DNA TGTGCCAGCAGTTACCCGTCAGGTTTGCCCACTGAAGCTTTCTTT. This codes for CASSYPSGLPTEAFF.

The gene calls are TRBV19 and TRBJ2-7; possibly TRBD1 or TRBD2 for D (6 bases each). V was shortened by 5 bases and J by 2 bases, with 16 bases between the two germline ends. This CDR3 is built from 15 residues. Germline V lookup: CDR1 LNHDA, CDR2 SQIVND (reference sequence). CDR3 in DNA: TGTGCCAGTAGTCGAGGGGGGACGGAGGCCTACGAGCAGTACTTC. Encoded protein: CASSRGGTEAYEQYF.

The chain is built from TRBV7-8 and TRBJ2-3, with 9 nucleotides matching TRBD2. Germline V gene data show CDR1 as SGHVS and CDR2 as FQNEAQ. The CDR3 covers 14 residues. J gave up 7 bases and V 4 bases, and 6 bases lay outside the gene matches. The CDR3: CASSYLAGSNTQYF. Written as DNA, the CDR3 is TGTGCCAGCAGCTATCTAGCGGGATCAAATACGCAGTATTTT.

The chain has TRBV11-2 and TRBJ2-7; possibly TRBD2 for D (5 bases). Germline V gene lookup returns CDR1 SGHAT and CDR2 FQNNGV. The germline V and J ends were trimmed by 2 bases and 2 bases, with 13 bases remaining between them. There are 15 residues in the CDR3. The CDR3 DNA reads TGTGCCAGCAGCTTAAATCAGCTTAGCGCCTACGAGCAGTACTTC. It translates to CASSLNQLSAYEQYF.

The rearrangement joins TRBV9 to TRBJ2-1; D is possibly TRBD1 (6 bases). Germline lookup yields CDR1 SGDLS and CDR2 YYNGEE. The CDR3 length is 16 residues. Trimming removed 0 bases from V and 0 bases from J, with 10 bases in between. CDR3 loop: CASSVEDRTSYNEQFF. CDR3 in DNA: TGTGCCAGCAGCGTAGAAGACAGGACCTCCTACAATGAGCAGTTCTTC.

The chain combines TRBV5-4 with TRBJ1-1; D call uncertain. Trimming cost V 2 bases and J 2 bases, with 10 bases left between them. CDR3 length: 14 residues. Germline-derived CDR1 and CDR2 are SGHNT and YYREEE (reference sequence). Here the CDR3 reads CASSLGILNTEAFF. CDR3 coding DNA: TGTGCCAGCAGCTTAGGCATTCTAAACACTGAAGCTTTCTTT.

Notes on this clone: The sample holds other DNA sequences that translate to the same CDR3. The chain is built from TRBV6-6 and TRBJ1-2; TRBD1 might be the D (6 bases). Germline V gene sequence: CDR1 MNHNY, CDR2 SVGAGI (reference sequence). V was pared by 0 bases and J by 5 bases, with 7 bases between. The CDR3 runs to 13 residues. CDR3 DNA: TGTGCCAGCAGTTACTCCAGGGGATATGGCTACACCTTC. As protein: CASSYSRGYGYTF.

The chain employs TRBV11-2 and TRBJ1-2; 12 bases map to TRBD1. This CDR3 comprises 17 residues. CDR1 SGHAT and CDR2 FQNNGV come from the germline V gene. The V gene end was trimmed by 4 bases and the J gene end by 8 bases; junction bases not matched to a gene: 14. The CDR3 protein is CASSWDGTGGDAGGYTF. CDR3 nucleotide sequence: TGTGCCAGCAGCTGGGACGGGACAGGGGGCGATGCTGGCGGCTACACCTTC.

The gene calls are TRBV6-1 and TRBJ1-1; D remains ambiguous. There are 12 residues in the CDR3. CDR1 MNHNS and CDR2 SASEGT come from the germline V gene. Trimming took 2 bases from V and 7 from J, leaving 8 bases between them. This chain's CDR3 is CASSELLGEAFF. CDR3 DNA: TGTGCCAGCAGTGAATTGTTGGGTGAAGCTTTCTTT.

The CDR3 here is CATSSPGTGSYEQYF. In DNA, the CDR3 is TGTGCCACCAGCAGTCCCGGGACAGGGTCGTACGAGCAGTACTTC. V usage is TRBV15 and J usage is TRBJ2-7; 9 bases match TRBD1. The CDR3 is 15 residues long. Germline V gene sequence: CDR1 LNHNV, CDR2 YYDKDF (reference sequence). J lost 4 bases, V lost 3 bases, and 7 bases had no gene match.

The rearrangement uses TRBV18 and TRBJ2-7; possible D gene TRBD1, 5 bases. V shed 1 base and J shed 5 bases, with 9 bases lying between them. The CDR3 runs 13 residues. Germline CDR1 is KGHSH and CDR2 is LQKENI. CDR3 in DNA: TGTGCCAGCTCACCACTCTGGGGCCACGAGCAGTACTTC. Its protein product is CASSPLWGHEQYF.

The rearrangement uses TRBV4-1 and TRBJ2-7, with D perhaps TRBD2 (6 bases). Germline V gene sequence: CDR1 MGHRA, CDR2 YSYEKL. This CDR3 comprises 15 residues. The ends were cut back, 1 base at V and 5 bases at J, with 15 bases in the middle. As DNA, the CDR3 is TGCGCCAGCAGCCAAGTTGGGGGAGGTGAGAACGAGCAGTACTTC. Its protein product is CASSQVGGGENEQYF.

The chain carries TRBV6-5 and TRBJ2-7, with 7 nucleotides matching TRBD2. Per germline, CDR1 MNHEY and CDR2 SVGAGI. V lost 4 bases to trimming and J lost 5 bases; unmatched junction nucleotides: 14. The CDR3 has 16 residues. The DNA for the CDR3 is TGTGCCAGCAGTTGGACAAAGGTGGGAGGGCCGGACGAGCAGTACTTC. Encoded protein: CASSWTKVGGPDEQYF.

V usage is TRBV30 and J usage is TRBJ1-4; 7 nucleotides line up with TRBD1. The CDR3 covers 16 residues. In germline, CDR1 is GTSNPN, CDR2 SVGIG (reference sequence). V dropped 1 base and J dropped 0; count of bases not matched to a gene: 5. DNA for the CDR3: TGTGCCTGGAGTGATGACAGGGAGACAACTAATGAAAAACTGTTTTTT. Translated, it gives CAWSDDRETTNEKLFF.

J is TRBJ1-6 and V is TRBV4-3; a weak D match, TRBD1 (6 bases). The CDR3 spans 16 residues. V was cut by 5 bases and J by 8 bases, with 19 bases left in between. The V gene's germline CDR1 is LGHNA and CDR2 YSLEER. In DNA form, the CDR3 reads TGCGCCAGCAGCACTCCCCGGTGGGGGGGCGATTCACCCCTCCACTTT. Its translation is CASSTPRWGGDSPLHF.

The chain couples TRBV28 to TRBJ2-7, with 9 bases fitting TRBD1. V shed 6 bases, J shed 2 bases, and the junction held 8 bases outside the gene matches. This CDR3 is built from 15 residues. The germline gives CDR1 MDHEN, CDR2 SYDVKM. CDR3 sequence (DNA): TGTGCCAGCAGAAATGGACAGGGGCAAACCTACGAGCAGTACTTC. Its protein product is CASRNGQGQTYEQYF. Looking up the rest from reference TRBV28 and TRBJ2-7 gives the full variable domain: DVKVTQSSRYLVKRTGEKVFLECVQDMDHENMFWYRQDPGLGLRLIYFSYDVKMKEKGDIPEGYSVSREKKERFSLILESASTNQTSMYLCASRNGQGQTYEQYFGPGTRLTVT.

In its sample, this clone was seen a few times. The chain links TRBV5-1 to TRBJ2-3; D uncertain. The CDR3 loop spans 13 amino acids. With 4 bases removed from V and 6 bases from J, the gap between germline ends came to 12 bases. Germline lookup yields CDR1 SGHRS and CDR2 YFSETQ. The CDR3 region is CASSTELGDTQYF. DNA of the CDR3: TGCGCCAGCAGCACGGAATTGGGGGATACGCAGTATTTT.

The genes are TRBV27 and TRBJ1-2; D is unclear. CDR3 size: 12 residues. V shed 6 bases and J shed 10 bases, with 15 bases lying between them. Germline V gene lookup returns CDR1 MNHEY and CDR2 SMNVEV (reference sequence). The CDR3 is CASSPFLGVYTF. CDR3 DNA sequence: TGTGCCAGCAGCCCCTTTCTCGGTGTCTACACCTTC.